This T cell receptor (beta chain) came from a study of T cell changes during pregnancy in multiple sclerosis. This clone was found once. Only in-frame clones appear in the TCRdb table, and some are missing; sequencing was by immunoSEQ multiplex PCR. The sample has about 49,000 clones, around 89% seen once. Germline CDR1 is SGHKS and CDR2 is YYEKEE (reference sequence). This CDR3 comprises 13 residues. V shed 0 bases and J shed 7 bases, with 10 bases lying between them. The material sequenced was peripheral blood, taken after pregnancy. This TCR was sampled from a female donor in good health, enrolled as a control in a pregnancy study. This chain uses TRBV5-5 with TRBJ1-1; possible D gene TRBD1, 5 bases. CDR3 nucleotides: TGTGCCAGCAGCTTGGGGGGGGGAGGTGAAGCTTTCTTT. Translated, it gives CASSLGGGGEAFF.